This TCR beta chain was obtained from a study of blood T cells in healthy people across ages. About this clonotype: The antigen is not known.

A sample-barcoded 5' primer and a J-beta primer mix were used in a second PCR of roughly 7 to 11 cycles. MiXCR, run by TCRdb on the 5' RACE reads, gives a single entry per CDR3 protein. The sample includes around 1,000,000 distinct CDR3 sequences, about 25% of them seen just once. Study results and limitations: A strong correlation was seen between TCR beta diversity and naive T cell percentage. Roughly linear age-related decline in beta diversity appeared, significant by age about 37.

CDR1 is SGDLS and CDR2 is YYNGEE in the germline V gene. The CDR3 has 16 residues. After removal of 0 bases from V and 2 bases from J, the junction contained 6 bases not matched to a gene. These sequences were also reported in another study, on T cells of mothers and their children.

The receptor was isolated from a girl between 2 and 10 years old in good health. This chain uses TRBV9 with TRBJ2-3, with 7 bases that match TRBD2. Material: blood. As DNA, the CDR3 is TGTGCCAGCAGCGTAGACAACGGGGGGACCACAGATACGCAGTATTTT. Its translation is CASSVDNGGTTDTQYF.